One T cell receptor (beta chain) is described in this entry. Its target is not known. Primers: 60 Vbeta forward and 13 Jbeta reverse. Here immunoSEQ multiplex PCR was the method, and the copy in TCRdb shows in-frame clones only, minus some. The profile shows around 130,000 clones, 80% of them singletons. There were likely unrecorded immune exposures, though donors were nominally healthy when sampled. The sample is drawn from a study of cytomegalovirus exposure and HLA in healthy donors. Across the study: Early released data comprised 80 million to 100 million unique TCRs from HLA-typed donors.

Broader study findings: Based on reports, TCR beta sequences accurately predicted HLA-A and HLA-B alleles for most subjects. It was confirmed in vitro that three of the CMV-associated chains were specific for CMV antigens.

The CDR3 covers 14 residues. The germline V gene has CDR1 MGHRA and CDR2 YSYEKL. Trimming stripped 0 bases from V and 7 bases from J, with 13 bases between. Sequencing was carried out using PBMCs. V is TRBV4-1 and J is TRBJ2-7, with a possible D match to TRBD1 (6 bases). This receptor was identified in a woman in her thirties or forties in good health and CMV-seronegative. CDR3: CASSQETQGREQYF. CDR3 sequence (DNA): TGCGCCAGCAGCCAAGAAACTCAGGGGAGAGAGCAGTACTTC.